One and the same sample provided the 9 T cell receptor beta chains below, sequenced in a study of T cells after yellow fever vaccination. MiXCR, applied by TCRdb to the 5' RACE reads, yields one record per CDR3 protein. The sample lists approximately 150,000 distinct CDR3 sequences; approximately 9.9% were seen once. Sequencing was performed on CD8+ T cells sorted from PBMCs, taken 45 days after the yellow fever booster vaccination. The receptors come from a man younger than 35 who received the YFV17D yellow fever vaccine.

This clonotype has a handful of counts. This sequence joins TRBV6-6 and TRBJ1-2; maybe TRBD1 (6 bases). V lost 3 bases, J lost 6 bases, and 17 bases lay in between. The CDR3 is 15 amino acids. From germline, CDR1 is MNHNY and CDR2 SVGAGI (reference sequence). The CDR3 loop is CASSYTQGPVDGYTF. CDR3 DNA sequence: TGTGCCAGCAGTTATACTCAGGGGCCGGTGGATGGCTACACCTTC.

The CDR3 DNA is TGTGCTAGTGGTTTGTCCCGTGAGACCCAGTACTTC. Translating it yields CASGLSRETQYF. V and J are TRBV12-5 and TRBJ2-5; D unclear. Per the germline V gene, CDR1 is LGHNT and CDR2 is FRNRAP. Trimming removed 2 bases from V and 5 bases from J, with 6 bases in between. The CDR3 has 12 amino acids.

The table lists this clonotype with a few counts. V gene TRBV12-3 or TRBV12-4 combines with J gene TRBJ2-7; possibly TRBD1 or TRBD2 for D (5 bases each). The CDR3 loop spans 17 amino acids. The V end lost 2 bases, the J end lost 4 bases, and 21 bases lay between the germline ends. DNA of the CDR3: TGTGCCAGCAGTTTAAGATACGGGGCCCGATCGGGTTACGAGCAGTACTTC. It yields the protein CASSLRYGARSGYEQYF.

This clonotype turned up a few times. V usage is TRBV24-1 and J usage is TRBJ2-2; 8 nucleotides match TRBD1. V was clipped by 4 bases and J by 1 base; unmatched bases: 4. CDR3 length: 16 amino acids. Germline CDR1 KGHDR, CDR2 SFDVKD. The CDR3 spells CATSEWTGKNTGELFF. In DNA, the CDR3 is TGTGCCACCAGTGAATGGACAGGGAAGAACACCGGGGAGCTGTTTTTT.

The rearrangement links TRBV5-5 to TRBJ2-1, with 7 positions matching TRBD1. The ends lost 2 bases at V and 10 bases at J; junction bases unmatched: 21. The germline V gene has CDR1 SGHKS and CDR2 YYEKEE (reference sequence). The CDR3 is 18 amino acids. CDR3 nucleotides: TGTGCCAGCAGCTTCGGTCCGGACAGGTTGGCCAGGGTGGGGGAGCAGTTCTTC. Protein sequence: CASSFGPDRLARVGEQFF.

This chain connects TRBV7-9 to TRBJ2-7, with 9 bases matching TRBD2. Unmatched junction bases numbered 7, after V lost 4 bases and J lost 3 bases. The CDR3 is 15 residues long. Germline values: CDR1 SEHNR, CDR2 FQNEAQ (reference sequence). CDR3 nucleotides: TGTGCCAGCAGCTCAGTAGCGGGGGCGGTCTACGAGCAGTACTTC. Encoded protein: CASSSVAGAVYEQYF.

The chain carries TRBV6-2 or TRBV6-3 and TRBJ2-7; the D call may be TRBD1 or TRBD2 (6 bases each). This CDR3 has 14 amino acids. The germline V gene encodes CDR1 MNHEY and CDR2 SVGEGT. Trimming removed 6 bases at V and 5 bases at J, with 17 bases between. The CDR3 DNA reads TGTGCCAGCAGCCTTACAGGGAGGCGGGACGAGCAGTACTTC. Its protein product is CASSLTGRRDEQYF.

In this sample, this clonotype turned up many times. V is TRBV7-3 and J is TRBJ2-5; D might be TRBD2 (5 bases). This CDR3 contains 14 residues. Germline V gives CDR1 SGHTA, CDR2 FQGTGA. V was shortened by 5 bases and J by 5 bases, with 15 bases between the two germline ends. In DNA form, the CDR3 reads TGTGCCAGCAGCCCCAACGGGGTCGGGGAGACCCAGTACTTC. Translation gives CASSPNGVGETQYF.

J is TRBJ2-5 and V is TRBV29-1; D possibly corresponds to TRBD1 (6 bases). V was pared by 5 bases and J by 1 base, with 14 bases between. The CDR3 is 14 residues long. Germline values: CDR1 SQVTM, CDR2 ANQGSEA. CDR3 nucleotides: TGCAGCGTTTGGGGGAAACAGGGCCAAGAGACCCAGTACTTC. This codes for CSVWGKQGQETQYF. The full variable domain, in which reference TRBV29-1 and TRBJ2-5 provide the parts outside the CDR3, is SAVISQKPSRDICQRGTSLTIQCQVDSQVTMMFWYRQQPGQSLTLIATANQGSEATYESGFVIDKFPISRPNLTFSTLTVSNMSPEDSSIYLCSVWGKQGQETQYFGPGTRLLVL.